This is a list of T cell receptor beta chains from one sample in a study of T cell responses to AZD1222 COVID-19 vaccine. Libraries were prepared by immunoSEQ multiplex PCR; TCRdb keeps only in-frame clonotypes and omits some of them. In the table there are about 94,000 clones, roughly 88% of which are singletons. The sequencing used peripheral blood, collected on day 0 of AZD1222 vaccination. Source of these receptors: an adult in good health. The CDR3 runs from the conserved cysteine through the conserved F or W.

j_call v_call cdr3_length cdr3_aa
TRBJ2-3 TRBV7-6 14 CASSLVGGTDTQYF
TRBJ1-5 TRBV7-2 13 CASSLATFQPQHF
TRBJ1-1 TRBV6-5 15 CASSRQGAVNTEAFF
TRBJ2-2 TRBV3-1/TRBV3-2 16 CASSQETGYETGELFF
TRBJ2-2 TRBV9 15 CASSVLAGNTGELFF
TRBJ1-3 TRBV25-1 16 CASSEFGGRAGNTIYF
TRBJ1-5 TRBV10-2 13 CASSEQGSQPQHF
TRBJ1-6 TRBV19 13 CASSFRAGSPLHF
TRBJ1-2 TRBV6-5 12 CASSPGSYGYTF
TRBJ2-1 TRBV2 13 CASGRTEYNEQFF
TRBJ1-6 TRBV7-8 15 CASSPTQGGYSPLHF
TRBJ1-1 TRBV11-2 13 CASGQTGGPEAFF
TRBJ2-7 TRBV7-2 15 CASSLTGGPSYEQYF
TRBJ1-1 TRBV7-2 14 CASSPYRGRVEAFF
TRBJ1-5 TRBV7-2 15 CASSPYVGSNQPQHF
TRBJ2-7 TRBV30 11 CAWSAVYEQYF
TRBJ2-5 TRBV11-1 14 CASSARQGLETQYF
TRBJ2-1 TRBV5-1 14 CASSYGGVNNEQFF
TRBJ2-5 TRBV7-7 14 CASSLQALGETQYF
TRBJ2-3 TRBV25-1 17 CASSELGAWAESDTQYF
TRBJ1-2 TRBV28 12 CAIGTTVYGYTF
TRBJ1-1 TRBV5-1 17 CASSAGQVGVSRTEAFF
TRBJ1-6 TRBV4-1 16 CASSQHVARGPSPLHF
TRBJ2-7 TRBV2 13 CASSGRTSGEQYF
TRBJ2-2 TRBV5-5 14 CASSSGHYTGELFF
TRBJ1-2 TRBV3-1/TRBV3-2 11 CASSQKTGYTF
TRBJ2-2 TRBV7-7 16 CASSTTGQGETGELFF
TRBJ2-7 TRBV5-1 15 CASRRLTGGAYEQYF
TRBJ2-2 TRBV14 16 CASSPSVGFGTGELFF
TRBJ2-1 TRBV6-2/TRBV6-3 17 CASSLGLAGGSYNEQFF
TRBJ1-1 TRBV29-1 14 CSVEMSPGMTEAFF
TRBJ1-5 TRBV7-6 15 CASSLVGGNNQPQHF
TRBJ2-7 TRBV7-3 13 CASSLTAGTEQYF
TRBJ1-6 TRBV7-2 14 CASSSGQGFSPLHF
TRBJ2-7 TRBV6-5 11 CASRLAHEQYF
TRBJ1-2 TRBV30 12 CAYQTGTYGYTF
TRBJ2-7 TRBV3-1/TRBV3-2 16 CASSQASGTGNYEQYF
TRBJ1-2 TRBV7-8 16 CASSLDSPMGNYGYTF
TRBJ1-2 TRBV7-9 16 CASSSSGRLENYGYTF
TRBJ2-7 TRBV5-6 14 CASSLTGRSYEQYF
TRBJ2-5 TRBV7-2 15 CASSLGGGGQETQYF